The 31 T cell receptor beta chains below were found in one sample sequenced in a study of T cell repertoires in cytomegalovirus infection. From the reads, TCRdb called clonotypes with MiXCR, one entry per CDR3 protein. The table includes roughly 68,000 distinct CDR3 sequences, more than 20% detected once. Their specific antigens are unknown. The sequenced sample consisted of PBMCs, sequenced either directly or after in vitro stimulation (not recorded which). The receptors here all came from a human donor in good health (CMV status not recorded). Some clones in this sample may be carry-over from other donors' samples.

The V gene is TRBV6-5, the J gene TRBJ2-2, with D tentatively TRBD2 (6 bases). V was cut by 6 bases and J by 6 bases, with 14 bases left in between. This CDR3 spans 14 amino acids. CDR1 MNHEY and CDR2 SVGAGI come from the germline V gene. The CDR3 DNA is TGTGCCAGCAGAAACGGAGGGCAATCCGGGGAGCTGTTTTTT. As protein: CASRNGGQSGELFF.

The CDR3 coding sequence is TGTGCCAGCAGTCAGGGGGGAGGAGGGGCGATCCCCCACATTCAGTACTTC. The encoded protein is CASSQGGGGAIPHIQYF. The rearrangement uses TRBV12-3 or TRBV12-4 and TRBJ2-4; TRBD1 might be the D (7 bases). The germline V and J ends were trimmed by 5 bases and 8 bases, with 25 bases remaining between them. This CDR3 has 17 amino acids.

At least ten counts were recorded for this clonotype. The V and J genes are TRBV7-2 and TRBJ2-1; a possible D gene is TRBD1 (5 bases). Germline V gene data show CDR1 as SGHTA and CDR2 as FQGNSA. The CDR3 sequence is 15 residues long. V lost 1 base and J lost 4, with 11 bases in between. The CDR3 here is CASSLEGLSYNEQFF. The CDR3 bases are TGTGCCAGCAGCTTAGAGGGGCTCTCTTACAATGAGCAGTTCTTC. Looking up the rest from reference TRBV7-2 and TRBJ2-1 gives the full variable domain: GAGVSQSPSNKVTEKGKDVELRCDPISGHTALYWYRQSLGQGLEFLIYFQGNSAPDKSGLPSDRFSAERTGGSVSTLTIQRTQQEDSAVYLCASSLEGLSYNEQFFGPGTRLTVL.

This clonotype was detected only a few times. J is TRBJ2-3 and V is TRBV6-2 or TRBV6-3, with D possibly matching TRBD2 (6 bases). V lost 6 bases, J lost 1 base, and 20 bases lay in between. CDR1 and CDR2 from the germline V gene are MNHEY and SVGEGT. This CDR3 region has 17 residues. The CDR3 loop is CASSRPGTRRGTDTQYF. The CDR3 nucleotides are TGTGCCAGCAGCAGACCTGGGACTCGGCGCGGCACAGATACGCAGTATTTT.

The V call is TRBV6-5, the J call TRBJ1-4, with a tentative D call TRBD1 (6 bases). The germline gives CDR1 MNHEY, CDR2 SVGAGI. The CDR3 has 16 amino acids. The V gene lost 0 bases and the J gene lost 7 bases, with 15 bases spanning the gap. The chain's CDR3 is CASSYSGPQGGEKLFF. CDR3 bases: TGTGCCAGCAGTTACTCGGGTCCACAGGGCGGTGAAAAACTGTTTTTT.

This clonotype came up a few times. The gene calls are TRBV7-9 and TRBJ2-7; D gene uncertain. This CDR3 has 11 amino acids. Germline assignment: CDR1 SEHNR and CDR2 FQNEAQ (reference sequence). Trimming took off 5 bases at V and 5 bases at J, with 7 bases between the two ends. DNA for the CDR3: TGTGCCAGCAGCCATTTGGACGAGCAGTACGTC. Encoded protein: CASSHLDEQYV.

The table lists this clonotype with a few counts. A read error may explain this, as a much larger clone is one base away. V usage is TRBV7-9 and J usage is TRBJ2-7; TRBD1 might be the D (6 bases). The CDR3 consists of 14 residues. Germline CDR1 reads SEHNR; CDR2 reads FQNEAQ (reference sequence). V lost 2 bases, J lost 2 bases, and 10 bases lay in between. For the CDR3, the DNA is TGTGCCAGCAGCTTAACAGGGAGCACCTACGAGCAGTACTTC. Its protein product is CASSLTGSTYEQYF.

The V gene is TRBV6-6, the J gene TRBJ2-1; weak D call: TRBD1 (7 bases). The V and J ends lost 5 bases and 8 bases respectively, with 19 bases between them. This CDR3 is 15 amino acids long. Germline CDR1 reads MNHNY; CDR2 reads SVGAGI (reference sequence). CDR3 sequence reads: CASSLATGPAHEQFF. In DNA, the CDR3 is TGTGCCAGCAGTCTAGCGACAGGGCCAGCGCATGAGCAGTTCTTC.

This chain uses TRBV27 with TRBJ2-2, with 10 nucleotides matching TRBD2. The germline V gene encodes CDR1 MNHEY and CDR2 SMNVEV (reference sequence). This CDR3 contains 16 residues. V was pared by 3 bases and J by 4 bases, with 5 bases of the junction left unmatched. This chain's CDR3 is CASSLLLAGSTGELFF. The CDR3 DNA reads as TGTGCCAGCAGTTTGTTACTAGCGGGGTCCACCGGGGAGCTGTTTTTT.

This sequence joins TRBV19 and TRBJ2-2, with TRBD1 matching 8 bases. This CDR3 is 14 amino acids long. The germline CDR1 and CDR2 sequences are LNHDA and SQIVND (reference sequence). With 10 bases clipped from V and 3 bases from J, the junction kept 7 bases outside the gene matches. CDR3 loop: CATRQGSHTGELFF. The CDR3 DNA reads as TGTGCCACCAGACAGGGGTCGCACACCGGGGAGCTGTTTTTT.

This clonotype was seen a few times. The chain is built from TRBV6-5 and TRBJ2-6; D remains unclear. The germline gives CDR1 MNHEY, CDR2 SVGAGI. V lost 10 bases and J lost 1, with 14 bases in between. This CDR3 is built from 15 residues. The CDR3 region has the DNA TGTGCCACCCAAGGTTGGTTTTCTGGGGCCAACGTCCTGACTTTC. It translates to CATQGWFSGANVLTF.

This chain links TRBV11-3 with TRBJ1-3; D is unclear. The CDR3 is made up of 12 amino acids. CDR1 SGHNT and CDR2 YENEEA come from the germline V gene. V lost 0 bases, J lost 8 bases, and 5 bases lay in between. The CDR3 coding sequence is TGTGCCAGCAGCTTAGACTCGCACACCATATATTTT. Its protein is CASSLDSHTIYF.

The gene calls are TRBV7-2 and TRBJ2-7; D is ambiguous. Between the trimmed V and J ends, which lost 1 base and 1 base, there was a span of 8 bases. Germline CDR1 reads SGHTA; CDR2 reads FQGNSA. The CDR3 runs 14 residues. The CDR3 region is CASSLVLSSYEQYF. CDR3 in DNA: TGTGCCAGCAGCTTAGTCTTATCGTCCTACGAGCAGTACTTC.

In regard to this clonotype: A much larger clone differs from this one at a single base, so this may be a read error. The V call is TRBV7-2, the J call TRBJ2-7; the D gene is possibly TRBD1 (6 bases). Germline lookup yields CDR1 SGHTA and CDR2 FQGNSA. V gave up 1 base and J gave up 4 bases, with 14 bases separating them. CDR3 length: 15 residues. The CDR3 sequence is CASSLVAGTGYEQYV. The CDR3 DNA follows: TGTGCCAGCAGCTTAGTGGCGGGTACAGGGTACGAGCAGTACGTC.

This clonotype was detected many times. The V and J genes are TRBV11-3 and TRBJ2-5, with D tentatively TRBD1 (7 bases). Germline loops: CDR1 SGHNT, CDR2 YENEEA. The CDR3 spans 15 residues. V was pared by 7 bases and J by 5 bases, with 20 bases between. The CDR3 loop reads CASKGYPQGGETQYF. CDR3 bases: TGTGCCAGCAAGGGCTATCCTCAGGGGGGTGAGACCCAGTACTTC.

A few counts support this clonotype. The chain is built from TRBV7-9 and TRBJ2-3, with 7 positions matching TRBD2. Germline CDR1 reads SEHNR; CDR2 reads FQNEAQ (reference sequence). The J segment lost 6 bases and the V segment lost 4 bases, leaving 13 bases of the junction unmatched. The CDR3 sequence is 16 residues long. The DNA for the CDR3 is TGTGCCAGCAGCTCCCCCGCGGAGCGGGGAGGTGATACGCAGTATTTT. Translated: CASSSPAERGGDTQYF.

The table lists this clonotype with many counts. This chain uses TRBV7-2 with TRBJ2-7; the D gene is possibly TRBD1 (6 bases). V lost 1 base to trimming and J lost 4 bases, with 8 bases between them. The CDR3 length is 13 residues. Germline-derived CDR1 and CDR2 are SGHTA and FQGNSA. The CDR3, as DNA: TGTGCCAGCAGCTTAGGGGGGCGATACGAGCAGTACTTC. Its translation: CASSLGGRYEQYF.

The rearrangement joins TRBV5-1 to TRBJ2-2, with a weak D call TRBD2 (6 bases). The CDR3 spans 14 residues. Germline values: CDR1 SGHRS, CDR2 YFSETQ. The V and J ends lost 5 bases and 7 bases respectively, with 15 bases between them. The CDR3 region is CASRPPGGNGELFF. The CDR3 DNA is TGCGCCAGCAGACCGCCCGGCGGGAACGGGGAGCTGTTTTTT.

The sample holds many counts of this clonotype. This chain uses TRBV7-2 with TRBJ2-3; D tentatively fits TRBD1 or TRBD2 (6 bases each). The V end lost 1 base, the J end lost 0 bases, and 20 bases lay between the germline ends. Germline V CDR1 and CDR2: SGHTA, FQGNSA. The CDR3 runs 19 residues. CDR3 region: CASSLGVLGGRTSTDTQYF. The CDR3 DNA reads as TGTGCCAGCAGCTTAGGTGTCTTAGGGGGGAGGACTAGCACAGATACGCAGTATTTT.

Many counts were recorded for this clonotype. The chain links TRBV7-9 to TRBJ1-1; D is possibly TRBD1 (5 bases). Between the trimmed V and J ends, which lost 6 bases and 4 bases, there was a span of 12 bases. Germline V lookup: CDR1 SEHNR, CDR2 FQNEAQ (reference sequence). The CDR3 is made up of 13 amino acids. The CDR3 coding sequence is TGTGCCAGCAGTCCGAACACAGGCACTGAAGCTTTCTTT. It encodes CASSPNTGTEAFF.

This clonotype has a count of ten or more. The chain has TRBV7-2 and TRBJ1-2, with D possibly matching TRBD1 (5 bases). V lost 2 bases and J lost 7, with 14 bases in between. The germline V gene has CDR1 SGHTA and CDR2 FQGNSA. The CDR3 totals 14 residues. The CDR3 nucleotides are TGTGCCAGCAGCTTATACCCAGGGAGGGCTGGCTACACCTTC. Protein: CASSLYPGRAGYTF.

This clonotype has at least ten counts. The chain is built from TRBV7-2 and TRBJ2-4, with 7 bases that match TRBD1. Germline V gene sequence: CDR1 SGHTA, CDR2 FQGNSA. The CDR3 runs 14 residues. V shed 5 bases and J 3 bases; nucleotides not matched to a gene: 4. In nucleotides, the CDR3 is TGTGCCAGCAGCCTCCGGGACAGCAAAAACATTCAGTACTTC. Its translation is CASSLRDSKNIQYF.

There are a few counts of this clonotype. The gene calls are TRBV6-5 and TRBJ1-4; tentative D call: TRBD1 (5 bases). Germline CDR1 MNHEY, CDR2 SVGAGI. V was shortened by 5 bases and J by 6 bases, with 10 bases between the two germline ends. The CDR3 is made up of 13 amino acids. For the CDR3, the DNA is TGTGCCAGCAGTGAGCCGGGGGATGAAAAACTGTTTTTT. It translates to CASSEPGDEKLFF.

The chain employs TRBV11-3 and TRBJ2-1; D possibly corresponds to TRBD2 (6 bases). The CDR3 totals 14 residues. Trimming cost V 4 bases and J 4 bases, with 11 bases left between them. CDR1 is SGHNT and CDR2 is YENEEA in the germline V gene. The CDR3 DNA reads TGTGCCAGCAGCTCCGGGACTGGGTACAATGAGCAGTTCTTC. It yields the protein CASSSGTGYNEQFF.

This clonotype occurred a few times. The V call is TRBV9, the J call TRBJ2-2, with TRBD2 identical over 11 bases. The CDR3 is 15 residues long. The J segment lost 4 bases and the V segment lost 3 bases, leaving 2 bases of the junction unmatched. CDR1 and CDR2 from the germline V gene are SGDLS and YYNGEE. The CDR3 is CASSDLAGGTGELFF. In DNA, the CDR3 is TGTGCCAGCAGCGACCTAGCGGGAGGCACCGGGGAGCTGTTTTTT.

This clonotype was recorded many times. The chain combines TRBV5-6 with TRBJ2-5; D gene ambiguous. V was pared by 4 bases and J by 4 bases, with 11 bases between. There are 13 residues in the CDR3. Germline V lookup: CDR1 SGHDT, CDR2 YYEEEE. The CDR3 region has the DNA TGTGCCAGCAGCGTTCGTAACGGAGAGACCCAGTACTTC. Its protein product is CASSVRNGETQYF.

The chain recombines TRBV6-5 with TRBJ1-2; D gene uncertain. The CDR3 loop spans 15 amino acids. The germline V gene encodes CDR1 MNHEY and CDR2 SVGAGI. Trimming pared 0 bases from V and 8 bases from J, leaving 16 bases between. The DNA for the CDR3 is TGTGCCAGCAGTTACTCTTCCTCACTCTCGAGGGGCTACACCTTC. The encoded protein is CASSYSSSLSRGYTF.

The chain is built from TRBV4-1 and TRBJ1-2, with 7 bases identical to TRBD1. The CDR3 covers 14 residues. Germline V gene sequence: CDR1 MGHRA, CDR2 YSYEKL. V gave up 0 bases and J gave up 8 bases; unmatched junction bases: 6. The CDR3 nucleotides read TGCGCCAGCAGCCAAGATAGGCAGGGGGGAGGCTACACCTTC. This codes for CASSQDRQGGGYTF.

This clonotype appeared a few times. This chain joins TRBV7-9 and TRBJ1-1, with a possible D match to TRBD1 (5 bases). Trimming pared 7 bases from V and 11 bases from J, leaving 23 bases between. The germline CDR1 and CDR2 sequences are SEHNR and FQNEAQ (reference sequence). This CDR3 region has 14 residues. Written as DNA, the CDR3 is TGTGCCAGCACCCCAGGGTTGTACAGCCTGGAGGCTTTCTTT. This gives the protein CASTPGLYSLEAFF.

This chain joins TRBV19 and TRBJ1-1; perhaps TRBD1 as D (5 bases). CDR1 is LNHDA and CDR2 is SQIVND in the germline V gene (reference sequence). This CDR3 has 14 residues. Trimming took off 3 bases at V and 6 bases at J, with 14 bases between the two ends. The CDR3 DNA reads TGTGCCAGTAGTATTAGGGGTAGCTCGGCTGAAGCTTTCTTT. This translates into CASSIRGSSAEAFF.

The rearrangement links TRBV6-6 to TRBJ2-1, with 8 bases that match TRBD2. There are 16 residues in the CDR3. Germline trimming cut 4 bases from V and 0 bases from J; bases unmatched to any gene: 5. Germline loops: CDR1 MNHNY, CDR2 SVGAGI (reference sequence). The CDR3 is CASSSVAGRSYNEQFF. DNA for the CDR3: TGTGCCAGCAGTTCTGTAGCGGGGCGCTCCTACAATGAGCAGTTCTTC.